These 19 T cell receptor beta chains originate from one sample sequenced in a study of shared clonotypes between healthy human individuals. Profiled with immunoSEQ multiplex PCR; TCRdb holds only in-frame clones, not every one. The table records 600,000 to 750,000 clones, 90% of them present only once. The sample consisted of memory CD8+ T cells from PBMCs. The subset denotes: CD45RO+ cells pooled with CCR7-negative TemRA cells. These receptors were obtained from a man younger than 35 in good health. Some clones in this sample may be carry-over from other donors' samples.

The chain combines TRBV27 with TRBJ1-5, with TRBD1 as a possible D gene (5 bases). Looked up from germline, CDR1 is MNHEY and CDR2 is SMNVEV (reference sequence). This CDR3 has 15 amino acids. V was pared by 0 bases and J by 5 bases, with 11 bases between. The CDR3 DNA reads as TGTGCCAGCAGTTTATCTGGGGGGATCGATCAGCCCCAGCATTTT. This gives the protein CASSLSGGIDQPQHF.

The V gene is TRBV7-3, the J gene TRBJ2-3; TRBD2 matches 7 bases. The CDR3 extends over 14 amino acids. Germline CDR1 reads SGHTA; CDR2 reads FQGTGA. V lost 5 bases to trimming and J lost 5 bases; unmatched junction nucleotides: 7. CDR3 sequence reads: CASSPTSAGDTQYF. CDR3 nucleotides: TGTGCCAGCAGCCCAACTAGCGCCGGAGATACGCAGTATTTT.

This clone was found a few times. V usage is TRBV11-2 and J usage is TRBJ1-3; D gene uncertain. Germline lookup yields CDR1 SGHAT and CDR2 FQNNGV. Between the trimmed V and J ends, which lost 8 bases and 3 bases, there was a span of 20 bases. The CDR3 spans 16 residues. The CDR3 nucleotides are TGTGCCAGCCACTCCGGAGCTCCGCGTTTTGGAAACACCATATATTTT. It is translated as CASHSGAPRFGNTIYF.

The CDR3 DNA reads TGTGCCAGCACCTCCAGGGGGGAAGAGACCCAGTACTTC. It yields the protein CASTSRGEETQYF. This chain uses TRBV28 with TRBJ2-5; TRBD1 is a possible D gene (7 bases). CDR3 size: 13 residues. Germline V gene data show CDR1 as MDHEN and CDR2 as SYDVKM. Trimming stripped 7 bases from V and 3 bases from J, with 12 bases between.

The V gene is TRBV5-1, the J gene TRBJ1-2; 10 bases are shared with TRBD1. The V gene end was trimmed by 4 bases and the J gene end by 2 bases; junction bases not matched to a gene: 11. This CDR3 is 17 amino acids long. Germline CDR1 reads SGHRS; CDR2 reads YFSETQ. The CDR3 DNA sequence: TGCGCCAGCAGCGGGTTAGCCGGGACAGGGGACAACTATGGCTACACCTTC. Translated, it gives CASSGLAGTGDNYGYTF. The entire variable domain, with the rest obtained from reference TRBV5-1 and TRBJ1-2, is as follows: KAGVTQTPRYLIKTRGQQVTLSCSPISGHRSVSWYQQTPGQGLQFLFEYFSETQRNKGNFPGRFSGRQFSNSRSEMNVSTLELGDSALYLCASSGLAGTGDNYGYTFGSGTRLTVV.

The rearrangement uses TRBV5-4 and TRBJ2-7; D is unclear. V gave up 1 base and J gave up 5 bases, with 10 bases separating them. The CDR3 has 13 amino acids. In germline, CDR1 is SGHNT, CDR2 YYREEE (reference sequence). The CDR3 is CASSLLPPHEQYF. DNA for the CDR3: TGTGCCAGCAGCTTGCTACCCCCCCACGAGCAGTACTTC.

The genes are TRBV4-3 and TRBJ2-1; 9 positions agree with TRBD2. The germline V gene has CDR1 LGHNA and CDR2 YSLEER. This CDR3 is built from 17 residues. Trimming took 0 bases from V and 3 from J; bases not matched to a gene: 6. The CDR3 region has the DNA TGCGCCAGCAGCCAAGACTCTGGGCGGGGGGGCTACAATGAGCAGTTCTTC. Translation: CASSQDSGRGGYNEQFF.

The gene calls are TRBV9 and TRBJ2-2; a possible D gene is TRBD1 (5 bases). This CDR3 spans 16 amino acids. V was cut by 4 bases and J by 0 bases, with 13 bases left in between. Per the germline V gene, CDR1 is SGDLS and CDR2 is YYNGEE. As DNA, the CDR3 is TGTGCCAGCAGCCCTTGGGGCCGAGCGAACACCGGGGAGCTGTTTTTT. Encoded protein: CASSPWGRANTGELFF.

The rearrangement joins TRBV6-1 to TRBJ1-4; tentative D call: TRBD1 (6 bases). Trimming left V 1 base short and J 14 bases short, with 11 bases between. The CDR3 extends over 12 amino acids. Germline CDR1 reads MNHNS; CDR2 reads SASEGT. The CDR3 protein is CASSEEVRGLFF. The CDR3 DNA follows: TGTGCCAGCAGTGAAGAAGTAAGGGGGCTGTTTTTT.

The chain employs TRBV27 and TRBJ2-5; 7 bases are a match to TRBD2. V lost 7 bases to trimming and J lost 0 bases; unmatched junction nucleotides: 8. Germline V CDR1 and CDR2: MNHEY, SMNVEV (reference sequence). The CDR3 contains 15 residues. CDR3 sequence: CASNLRGGYQETQYF. The CDR3 DNA follows: TGTGCCAGCAACCTCCGGGGAGGGTACCAAGAGACCCAGTACTTC.

The CDR3 protein is CASSLVGNGGETQYF. As DNA, the CDR3 is TGTGCCAGCAGCTTGGTCGGGAACGGTGGAGAGACCCAGTACTTC. The chain joins TRBV5-8 to TRBJ2-5, with D possibly being TRBD2 (5 bases). The CDR3 length is 15 residues. The germline V and J ends were trimmed by 0 bases and 4 bases, with 13 bases remaining between them. Germline V gene data show CDR1 as SGHTS and CDR2 as YDEGEE.

The chain carries TRBV19 and TRBJ2-1; possibly TRBD2 for D (5 bases). Germline V gene lookup returns CDR1 LNHDA and CDR2 SQIVND (reference sequence). Between the trimmed V and J ends, which lost 3 bases and 4 bases, there was a span of 13 bases. This CDR3 is built from 15 residues. CDR3 DNA: TGTGCCAGTAGTATCCTTCGCCCGGGATACAATGAGCAGTTCTTC. This sequence encodes CASSILRPGYNEQFF.

The V and J genes are TRBV28 and TRBJ1-1; no clear D gene. V lost 6 bases, J lost 1 base, and 9 bases lay in between. The CDR3 has 13 amino acids. Germline CDR1 MDHEN, CDR2 SYDVKM. CDR3 sequence reads: CASSPGRNTEAFF. CDR3 DNA: TGTGCCAGCAGCCCCGGCCGGAACACTGAAGCTTTCTTT.

This chain links TRBV5-6 with TRBJ1-1; D ambiguous. This CDR3 contains 11 residues. The germline gives CDR1 SGHDT, CDR2 YYEEEE. Trimming stripped 2 bases from V and 8 bases from J, with 7 bases between. CDR3 sequence: CASSFGREAFF. CDR3 DNA: TGTGCCAGCAGCTTTGGCCGGGAAGCTTTCTTT.

V and J are TRBV7-9 and TRBJ2-2; 12 nucleotides match TRBD2. J was trimmed by 5 bases and V by 5 bases; bases with no gene match: 9. Germline V gives CDR1 SEHNR, CDR2 FQNEAQ (reference sequence). This CDR3 is 17 amino acids long. CDR3 region: CASSPRTSGMGTGELFF. The CDR3 DNA is TGTGCCAGCAGCCCCCGGACTAGCGGGATGGGAACCGGGGAGCTGTTTTTT.

V is TRBV23-1 and J is TRBJ2-5; D remains ambiguous. TRBV23-1 is an open reading frame whose function is uncertain. V lost 5 bases to trimming and J lost 2 bases, with 18 bases between them. This CDR3 contains 16 residues. CDR3 loop: CASSSFSRAPQETQYF. The CDR3 bases are TGCGCCAGCAGTTCCTTTTCTCGGGCTCCGCAAGAGACCCAGTACTTC.

The rearrangement uses TRBV25-1 and TRBJ1-5; D possibly corresponds to TRBD1 (5 bases). Looked up from germline, CDR1 is MGHDK and CDR2 is SYGVNS. Trimming shortened V by 4 bases and J by 4 bases, and 11 bases separated the two germline ends. CDR3 length: 14 amino acids. The CDR3 bases are TGTGCCAGCAGTGCGGCAGGGAGTAATCAGCCCCAGCATTTT. Protein sequence: CASSAAGSNQPQHF.

This rearrangement joins TRBV7-6 to TRBJ2-1; D is tentatively TRBD1 or TRBD2 (5 bases each). V lost 1 base to trimming and J lost 3 bases, with 16 bases between them. The CDR3 consists of 17 residues. Germline CDR1 and CDR2: SGHVS and FNYEAQ. The CDR3 DNA sequence: TGTGCCAGCAGCTTAGGGCCAGAGTGGGGGTTCTACAATGAGCAGTTCTTC. Amino acids: CASSLGPEWGFYNEQFF.

The chain combines TRBV19 with TRBJ1-1, with D hard to call. The CDR3 runs 13 residues. V was shortened by 10 bases and J by 0 bases, with 12 bases between the two germline ends. Looked up from germline, CDR1 is LNHDA and CDR2 is SQIVND (reference sequence). In DNA form, the CDR3 reads TGTGCCACTTCAGCCAGCCTGAACACTGAAGCTTTCTTT. Encoded protein: CATSASLNTEAFF.